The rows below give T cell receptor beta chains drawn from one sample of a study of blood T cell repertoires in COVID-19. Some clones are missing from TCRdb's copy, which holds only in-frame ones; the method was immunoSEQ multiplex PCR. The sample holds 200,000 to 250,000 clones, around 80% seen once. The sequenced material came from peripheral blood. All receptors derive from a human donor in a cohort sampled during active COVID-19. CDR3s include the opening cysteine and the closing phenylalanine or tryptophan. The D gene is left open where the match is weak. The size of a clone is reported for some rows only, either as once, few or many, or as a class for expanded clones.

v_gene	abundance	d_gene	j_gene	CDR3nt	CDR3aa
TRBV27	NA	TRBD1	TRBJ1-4	TGTGCCAGCAGTTTATTCAGGGGGGCTAATGAAAAACTGTTTTTT	CASSLFRGANEKLFF
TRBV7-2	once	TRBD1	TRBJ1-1	TGTGCCAGCAGCTTACCAGGGGGATACACTGAAGCTTTCTTT	CASSLPGGYTEAFF
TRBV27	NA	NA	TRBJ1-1	TGTGCCAGCAGGGGTGCGCTAGACACTGAAGCTTTCTTT	CASRGALDTEAFF
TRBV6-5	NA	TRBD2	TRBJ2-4	TGTGCCAGCAGTCCCCAGGGAGGGAGGAACATTCAGTACTTC	CASSPQGGRNIQYF
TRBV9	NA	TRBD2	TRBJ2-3	TGTGCCAGCAGCACTCGGGAGGCTAGCGGGTCACCAGATACGCAGTATTTT	CASSTREASGSPDTQYF
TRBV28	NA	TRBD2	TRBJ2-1	TGTGCCAGCAGTCTTAGCGGGAGCGGTCGGCAGTTCTTC	CASSLSGSGRQFF
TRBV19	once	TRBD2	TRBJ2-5	TGTGCCAGTAGTCGCCTAGCGGGATCTCAGGAGACCCAGTACTTC	CASSRLAGSQETQYF
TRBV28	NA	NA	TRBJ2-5	TGTGCCAGCAGTTTTGAGGGTAGGACCCAGTACTTC	CASSFEGRTQYF
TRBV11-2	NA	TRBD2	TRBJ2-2	TGTGCCAGCAGCTTAGACGCTATTCCTAGCGGGATAACGAACACCGGGGAGCTGTTTTTT	CASSLDAIPSGITNTGELFF
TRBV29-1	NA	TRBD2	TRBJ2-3	TGCAGCGCCGAACCTAGCGGGACACAAGATACGCAGTATTTT	CSAEPSGTQDTQYF
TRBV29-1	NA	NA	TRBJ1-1	TGCAGCGTTGACCCGACAGAGGAAGCTTTCTTT	CSVDPTEEAFF
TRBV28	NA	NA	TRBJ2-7	TGTGCCAGCAGGGGAGGGACAGGCCGAACCTACGAGCAGTACTTC	CASRGGTGRTYEQYF
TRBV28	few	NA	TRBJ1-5	TGTGCCGGAGGGCAGGGCAATCAGCCCCAGCATTTT	CAGGQGNQPQHF
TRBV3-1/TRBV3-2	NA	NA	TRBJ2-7	TGTGCCAGCAGCCAAGATGTGGGAGGGGAAGGGGGATCAAGCTACGAGCAGTACTTC	CASSQDVGGEGGSSYEQYF
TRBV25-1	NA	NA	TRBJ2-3	TGTGCCAGCAGTGACCCCTCGGACAGAGCCAGAGATACGCAGTATTTT	CASSDPSDRARDTQYF
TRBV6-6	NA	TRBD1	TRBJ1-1	TGTGCCAGCAGTTACCAGAGGGACAGCGAGGAAGCTTTCTTT	CASSYQRDSEEAFF
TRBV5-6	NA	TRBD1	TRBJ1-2	TGTGCCAGCAGCGGGGGGACAGGGGATGGCTACACCTTC	CASSGGTGDGYTF
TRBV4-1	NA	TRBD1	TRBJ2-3	TGCGCCAGCAGCCTCCCGGGACAGGGCACAGATACGCAGTATTTT	CASSLPGQGTDTQYF
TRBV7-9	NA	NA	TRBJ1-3	TGTGCCAGCAGCTTAGCGCGCGGAGTCTCTGGAAACACCATATATTTT	CASSLARGVSGNTIYF
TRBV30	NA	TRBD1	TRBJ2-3	TGTGCCTGGAACAGGGGGCGTTTAGATACGCAGTATTTT	CAWNRGRLDTQYF
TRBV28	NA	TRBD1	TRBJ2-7	TGTGCCAGCAGCTCCCTTGCAGAGAGAACAGGGGGCTACGAGCAGTACTTC	CASSSLAERTGGYEQYF
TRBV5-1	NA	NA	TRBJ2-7	TGCGCCAGCAGACAGGTCCCATCAGATGGAGAGCAGTACTTC	CASRQVPSDGEQYF
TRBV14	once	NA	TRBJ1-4	TGTGCCAGCAGCCCCCTTGCAAGGGGTCGGGAAAAACTGTTTTTT	CASSPLARGREKLFF
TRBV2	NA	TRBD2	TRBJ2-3	TGTGCCAGCAGTGAATTTGGGGACTACCGCACAGATACGCAGTATTTT	CASSEFGDYRTDTQYF
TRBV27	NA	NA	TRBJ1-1	TGTGCCAGCTCCCCGGGGGTAGGCTCTGAAGCTTTCTTT	CASSPGVGSEAFF
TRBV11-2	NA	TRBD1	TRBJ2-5	TGTGCCAGCACCCTCCGGACAGGGGAAGAGACCCAGTACTTC	CASTLRTGEETQYF
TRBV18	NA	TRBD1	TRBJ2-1	TGTGCCAGCTCACCTCGGGGACAGGGTCATGAGCAGTTCTTC	CASSPRGQGHEQFF
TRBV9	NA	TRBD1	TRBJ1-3	TGTGCCAGCAGCGCCGGGACAGGGGACGGAAACACCATATATTTT	CASSAGTGDGNTIYF
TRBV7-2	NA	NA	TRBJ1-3	TGTGCCAGCAGCTTAGCGCTCGGGGGCTCTGGAAACACCATATATTTT	CASSLALGGSGNTIYF
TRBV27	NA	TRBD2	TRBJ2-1	TGTGCCAGCAGTTTATCCCTCGGGACTAGCGGGGCCGGTGAGCAGTTCTTC	CASSLSLGTSGAGEQFF
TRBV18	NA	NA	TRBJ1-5	TGTGCCAGCTCACCAAATCAGGATCCCCGTCAGCCCCAGCATTTT	CASSPNQDPRQPQHF
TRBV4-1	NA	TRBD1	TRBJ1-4	TGCGCCAGCAGCCAAGAGACAGGGGGCTCTGAGCTGTTTTTT	CASSQETGGSELFF
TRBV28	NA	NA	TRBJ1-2	TGTGCCGCCCGCTGGGGAGGACCCGGGAATGGCTACACCTTC	CAARWGGPGNGYTF
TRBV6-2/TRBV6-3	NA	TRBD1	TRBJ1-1	TGTGCCAGCAGCCGGGACAGGGGGTTCACTGAAGCTTTCTTT	CASSRDRGFTEAFF
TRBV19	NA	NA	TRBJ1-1	TGTGCCAGTAGTATAGGGCACAGGGAAGCTTTCTTT	CASSIGHREAFF
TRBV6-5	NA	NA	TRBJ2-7	TGTGCCAGCAGTTCGGAGGCGGATCGCCTTTACGAGCAGTACTTC	CASSSEADRLYEQYF
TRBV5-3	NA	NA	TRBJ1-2	TGTGCCAGAAGCCCGGACAGACTAACCTATGGCTACACCTTC	CARSPDRLTYGYTF
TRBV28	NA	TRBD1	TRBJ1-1	TGTGCCAGCAGTCTGGGACAGGGGGCCTTCACTGAAGCTTTCTTT	CASSLGQGAFTEAFF
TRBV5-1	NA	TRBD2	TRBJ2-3	TGCGCCAGCAGCCCGGTAGCGGGGAGTTCAGATACGCAGTATTTT	CASSPVAGSSDTQYF
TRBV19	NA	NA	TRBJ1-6	TGTGCCAGTAGTACAACGGGGGATTCACCCCTCCACTTT	CASSTTGDSPLHF
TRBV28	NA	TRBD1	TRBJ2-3	TGTGCCAGCAGTGACGGACAGGGGGCAGATACGCAGTATTTT	CASSDGQGADTQYF
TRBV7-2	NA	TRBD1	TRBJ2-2	TGTGCCAGCAGCCCCCCCGGGACAGGGTTCGGGGAGCTGTTTTTT	CASSPPGTGFGELFF
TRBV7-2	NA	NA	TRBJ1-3	TGTGCCAGCAGCTTAGTATCCGGGGACACCATATATTTT	CASSLVSGDTIYF
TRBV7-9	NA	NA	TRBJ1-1	TGTGCCAGCAGCTTAGGGGGGGACACTGAAGCTTTCTTT	CASSLGGDTEAFF
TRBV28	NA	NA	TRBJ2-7	TGTGCCAGCAGGGTAGCGGAGGGCTACGAGCAGTACTTC	CASRVAEGYEQYF
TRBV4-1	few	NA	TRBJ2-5	TGCGCCAGCAGCCAGGAGACGGGAGAGACCCAGTACTTC	CASSQETGETQYF
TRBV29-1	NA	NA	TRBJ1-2	TGCAGCTACGGTGGCTACACCTTC	CSYGGYTF
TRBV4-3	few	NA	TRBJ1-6	TGCGCCAGCAGCCAAGAGAAAGGCAGGGGAAGGACACCCCTCCACTTT	CASSQEKGRGRTPLHF